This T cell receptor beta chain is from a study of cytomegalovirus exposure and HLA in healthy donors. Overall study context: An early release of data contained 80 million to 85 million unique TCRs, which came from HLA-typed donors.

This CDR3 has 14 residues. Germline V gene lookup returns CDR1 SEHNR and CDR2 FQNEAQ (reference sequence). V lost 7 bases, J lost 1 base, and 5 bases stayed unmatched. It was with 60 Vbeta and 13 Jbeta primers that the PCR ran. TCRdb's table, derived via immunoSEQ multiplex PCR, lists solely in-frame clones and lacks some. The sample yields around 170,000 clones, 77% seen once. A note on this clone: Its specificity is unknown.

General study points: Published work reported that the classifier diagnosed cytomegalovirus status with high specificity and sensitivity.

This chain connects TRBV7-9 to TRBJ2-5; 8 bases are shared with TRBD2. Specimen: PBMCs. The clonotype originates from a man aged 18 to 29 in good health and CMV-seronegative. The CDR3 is CASITSGSQETQYF. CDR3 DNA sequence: TGTGCCAGCATAACTAGCGGAAGCCAAGAGACCCAGTACTTC.